This entry features one T cell receptor beta chain sequence. Its antigen is currently unknown. Time point described: week 11, during vaccination. Each dose delivered 300 ug of mutant IDH1 20-mer peptide subcutaneously with imiquimod. TCRdb's table, derived via immunoSEQ multiplex PCR, lists solely in-frame clones and lacks some. This sample has around 40,000 clones, with about 83% found just once. The sample is drawn from a study of a mutant IDH1 vaccine in newly diagnosed glioma. In the study overall: Sex distribution of treated patients was roughly 60% male and about 40% female; mean age was about 41 years. Earlier care involved radiotherapy, temozolomide, or both, and the majority received both.

Study-wide results and limits: Pseudoprogression seemed unrelated to changes in top peripheral T cell clonotypes.

CDR1 LGHNA and CDR2 YSLEER come from the germline V gene. CDR3 length equals 17 residues. Trimming took 0 bases from V and 4 from J, leaving 19 bases between them. J is TRBJ2-7 and V is TRBV4-3; D is possibly TRBD1 (6 bases). The TCR sequence derives from a man aged 35 to 55 with glioma. The sequencing used PBMCs, collected from a glioma patient whose treatment included an IDH1 peptide vaccine. CDR3 sequence: CASSQDLPNRARYEQYF. The DNA for the CDR3 is TGCGCCAGCAGCCAAGATTTACCGAACAGGGCTCGATACGAGCAGTACTTC.